This T cell receptor beta chain was sequenced in a study of blood T cell repertoires in COVID-19. For the study at large: Symptom resolution, clearance, or two negative PCRs marked the recovered donors of Cohort 3. Nucleic acid was either cDNA or gDNA, and it came from T cells, B-cell-depleted T cells, or PBMCs.

The study recruited people aged about 18 to 95 years across about 25 US areas. The J segment lost 7 bases and the V segment lost 5 bases, leaving 10 bases of the junction unmatched. This CDR3 spans 15 amino acids. Germline V lookup: CDR1 SGDLS, CDR2 YYNGEE. As processed by the authors: Nucleated cell number was recorded as an estimate derived from reference gene primer amplification. The repertoire was sequenced with immunoSEQ multiplex PCR; TCRdb's copy has only in-frame clones and lacks some. V and J calls and clone size are given by that table; D and trimming were obtained from the DNA. Of more than 120,000 clones listed, over 75% are singletons.

This TCR was recovered from a man aged 50-59 years in a cohort exposed to, infected with or recovered from COVID-19 (not recorded which). The sequencing sample was made of PBMCs or T cells enriched from blood (not recorded which). This sequence joins TRBV9 and TRBJ2-1; 9 nucleotides match TRBD2. The CDR3 DNA reads as TGTGCCAGCAGTGAAGATGAGGGACTAGCAAATGAGCAGTTCTTC. Its protein is CASSEDEGLANEQFF.